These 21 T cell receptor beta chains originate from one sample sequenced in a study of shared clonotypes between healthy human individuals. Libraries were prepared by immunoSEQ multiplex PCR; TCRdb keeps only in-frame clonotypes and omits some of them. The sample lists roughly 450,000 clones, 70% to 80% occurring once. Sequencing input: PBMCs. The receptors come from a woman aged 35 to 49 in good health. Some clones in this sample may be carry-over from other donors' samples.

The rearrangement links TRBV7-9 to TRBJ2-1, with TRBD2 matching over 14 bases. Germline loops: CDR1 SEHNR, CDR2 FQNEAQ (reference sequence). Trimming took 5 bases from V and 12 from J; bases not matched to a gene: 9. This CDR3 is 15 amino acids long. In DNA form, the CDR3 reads TGTGCCAGCAGCGATACGACTAGCGGGAGGGCCGGGCAGTTCTTC. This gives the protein CASSDTTSGRAGQFF.

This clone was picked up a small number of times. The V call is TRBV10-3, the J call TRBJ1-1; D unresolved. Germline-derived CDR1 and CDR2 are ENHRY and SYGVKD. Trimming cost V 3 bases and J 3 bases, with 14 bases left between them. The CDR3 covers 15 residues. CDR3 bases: TGTGCCATCAGTGAACTGGGAGGTTACGACACTGAAGCTTTCTTT. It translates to CAISELGGYDTEAFF.

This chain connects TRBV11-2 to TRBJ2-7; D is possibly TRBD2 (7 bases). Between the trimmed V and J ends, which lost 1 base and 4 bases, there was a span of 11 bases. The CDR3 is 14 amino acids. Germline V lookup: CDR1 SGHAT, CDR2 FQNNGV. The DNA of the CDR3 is TGTGCCAGCAGCTTAGGAGGGGGAGGGTACGAGCAGTACTTC. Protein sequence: CASSLGGGGYEQYF. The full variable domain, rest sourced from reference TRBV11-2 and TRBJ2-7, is EAGVAQSPRYKIIEKRQSVAFWCNPISGHATLYWYQQILGQGPKLLIQFQNNGVVDDSQLPKDRFSAERLKGVDSTLKIQPAKLEDSAVYLCASSLGGGGYEQYFGPGTRLTVT.

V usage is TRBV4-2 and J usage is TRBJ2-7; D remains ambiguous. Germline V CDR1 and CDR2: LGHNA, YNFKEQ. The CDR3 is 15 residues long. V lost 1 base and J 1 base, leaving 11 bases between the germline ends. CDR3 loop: CASSQAPAGSYEQYF. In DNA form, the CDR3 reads TGTGCCAGCAGCCAAGCCCCCGCCGGTTCCTACGAGCAGTACTTC.

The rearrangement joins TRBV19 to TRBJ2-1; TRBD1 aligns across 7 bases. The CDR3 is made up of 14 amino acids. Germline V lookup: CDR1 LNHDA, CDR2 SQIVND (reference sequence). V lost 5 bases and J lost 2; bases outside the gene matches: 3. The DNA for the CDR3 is TGTGCCAGTAGTTGGACAGGTCCCTACAATGAGCAGTTCTTC. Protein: CASSWTGPYNEQFF.

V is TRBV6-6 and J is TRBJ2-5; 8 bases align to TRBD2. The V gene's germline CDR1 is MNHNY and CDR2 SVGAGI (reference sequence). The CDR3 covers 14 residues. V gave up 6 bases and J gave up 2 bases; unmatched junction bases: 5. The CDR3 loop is CASSRTSPQETQYF. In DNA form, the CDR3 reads TGTGCCAGCAGCCGGACTAGCCCGCAAGAGACCCAGTACTTC.

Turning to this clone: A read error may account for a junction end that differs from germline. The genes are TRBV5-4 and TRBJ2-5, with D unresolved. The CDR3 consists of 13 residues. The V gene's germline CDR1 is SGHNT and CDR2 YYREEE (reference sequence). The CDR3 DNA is TGTGCCAGCAGTTTGGAGAGGCAAGAGACCCAGTACTTC. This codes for CASSLERQETQYF. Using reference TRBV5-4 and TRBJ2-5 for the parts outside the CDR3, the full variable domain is ETGVTQSPTHLIKTRGQQVTLRCSSQSGHNTVSWYQQALGQGPQFIFQYYREEENGRGNFPPRFSGLQFPNYSSELNVNALELDDSALYLCASSLERQETQYFGPGTRLLVL.

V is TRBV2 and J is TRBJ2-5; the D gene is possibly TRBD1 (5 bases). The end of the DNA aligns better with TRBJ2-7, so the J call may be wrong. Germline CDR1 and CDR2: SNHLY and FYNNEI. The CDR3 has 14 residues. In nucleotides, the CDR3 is TGTGCCAGCACCGTCAGGGCGAGCTCCTACGAGCAGTACTTC. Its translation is CASTVRASSYEQYF.

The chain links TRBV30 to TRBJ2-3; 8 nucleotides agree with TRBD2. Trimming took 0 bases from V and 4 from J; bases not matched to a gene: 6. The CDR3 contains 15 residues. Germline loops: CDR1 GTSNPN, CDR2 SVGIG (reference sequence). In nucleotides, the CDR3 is TGTGCCTGGAGTGTCCTGGCGGGAGGCGCAGATACGCAGTATTTT. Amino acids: CAWSVLAGGADTQYF.

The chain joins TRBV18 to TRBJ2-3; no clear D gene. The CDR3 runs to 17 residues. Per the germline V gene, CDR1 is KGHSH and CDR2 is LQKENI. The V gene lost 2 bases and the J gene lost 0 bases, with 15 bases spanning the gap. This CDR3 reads CASSPNERKTSTDTQYF. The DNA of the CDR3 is TGTGCCAGCTCACCAAATGAGAGAAAGACTAGCACAGATACGCAGTATTTT.

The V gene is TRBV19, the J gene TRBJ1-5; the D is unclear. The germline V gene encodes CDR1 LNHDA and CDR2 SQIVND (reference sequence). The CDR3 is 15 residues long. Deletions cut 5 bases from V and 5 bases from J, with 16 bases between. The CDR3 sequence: CASSPPPDGYQPQHF. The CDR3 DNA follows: TGTGCCAGTAGTCCACCACCGGACGGATATCAGCCCCAGCATTTT.

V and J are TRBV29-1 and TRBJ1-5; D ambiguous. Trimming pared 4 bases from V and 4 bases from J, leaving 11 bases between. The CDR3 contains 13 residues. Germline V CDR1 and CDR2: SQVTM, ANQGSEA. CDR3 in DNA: TGCAGCGTTGGGTCTGTAGGAAATCAGCCCCAGCATTTT. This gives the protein CSVGSVGNQPQHF.

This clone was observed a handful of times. This CDR3 reads CASSLPSGGTEAFF. The CDR3 DNA sequence: TGTGCCAGCAGTTTGCCCAGTGGGGGCACTGAAGCTTTCTTT. This chain uses TRBV28 with TRBJ1-1; D possibly corresponds to TRBD1 (5 bases). Trimming removed 3 bases at V and 4 bases at J, with 12 bases between. This CDR3 has 14 residues. The germline gives CDR1 MDHEN, CDR2 SYDVKM.

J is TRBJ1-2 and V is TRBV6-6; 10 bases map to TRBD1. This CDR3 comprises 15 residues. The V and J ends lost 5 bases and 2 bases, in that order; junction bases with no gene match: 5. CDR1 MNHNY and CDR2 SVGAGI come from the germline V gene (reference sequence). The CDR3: CASSTATGGNYGYTF. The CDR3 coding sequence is TGTGCCAGCAGTACCGCGACAGGGGGCAACTATGGCTACACCTTC.

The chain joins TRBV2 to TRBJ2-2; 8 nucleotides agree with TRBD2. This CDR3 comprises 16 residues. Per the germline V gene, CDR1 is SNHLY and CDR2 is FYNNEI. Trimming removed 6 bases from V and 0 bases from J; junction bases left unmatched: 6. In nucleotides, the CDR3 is TGTGCCAGCAGGGCTCTAGCGGGTGCGAACACCGGGGAGCTGTTTTTT. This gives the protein CASRALAGANTGELFF.

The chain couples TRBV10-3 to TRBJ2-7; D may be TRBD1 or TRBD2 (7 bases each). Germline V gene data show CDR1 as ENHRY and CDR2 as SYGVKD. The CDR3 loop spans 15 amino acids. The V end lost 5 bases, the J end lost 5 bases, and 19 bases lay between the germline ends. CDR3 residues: CAISRGAGGPHEQYF. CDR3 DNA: TGTGCCATCAGTCGGGGGGCAGGGGGACCCCACGAGCAGTACTTC.

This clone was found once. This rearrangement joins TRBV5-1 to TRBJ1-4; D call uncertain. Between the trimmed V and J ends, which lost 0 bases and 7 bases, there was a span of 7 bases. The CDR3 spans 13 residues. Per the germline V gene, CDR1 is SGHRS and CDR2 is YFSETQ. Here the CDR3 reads CASSLGYGEKLFF. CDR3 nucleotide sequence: TGCGCCAGCAGCTTGGGCTATGGTGAAAAACTGTTTTTT.

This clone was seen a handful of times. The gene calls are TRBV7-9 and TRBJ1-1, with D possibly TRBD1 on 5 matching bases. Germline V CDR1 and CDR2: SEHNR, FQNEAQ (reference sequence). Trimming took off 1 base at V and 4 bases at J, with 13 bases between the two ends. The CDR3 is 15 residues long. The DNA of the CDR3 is TGTGCCAGCAGCTTAGTTGGGGGTGTGGGCACTGAAGCTTTCTTT. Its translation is CASSLVGGVGTEAFF.

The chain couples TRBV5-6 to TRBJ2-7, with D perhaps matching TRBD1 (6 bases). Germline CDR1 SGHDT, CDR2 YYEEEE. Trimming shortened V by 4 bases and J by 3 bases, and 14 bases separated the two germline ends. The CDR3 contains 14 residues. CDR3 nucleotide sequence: TGTGCCAGCAGCCCCCGACAGGAGGTCTACGAGCAGTACTTC. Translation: CASSPRQEVYEQYF. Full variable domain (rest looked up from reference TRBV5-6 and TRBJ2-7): DAGVTQSPTHLIKTRGQQVTLRCSPKSGHDTVSWYQQALGQGPQFIFQYYEEEERQRGNFPDRFSGHQFPNYSSELNVNALLLGDSALYLCASSPRQEVYEQYFGPGTRLTVT.

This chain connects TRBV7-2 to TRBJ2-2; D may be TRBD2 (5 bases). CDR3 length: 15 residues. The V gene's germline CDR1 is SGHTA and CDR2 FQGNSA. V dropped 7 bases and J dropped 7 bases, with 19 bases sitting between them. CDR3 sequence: CASNQPRRGFGELFF. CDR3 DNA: TGTGCCAGCAACCAACCCCGGAGAGGGTTCGGGGAGCTGTTTTTT.

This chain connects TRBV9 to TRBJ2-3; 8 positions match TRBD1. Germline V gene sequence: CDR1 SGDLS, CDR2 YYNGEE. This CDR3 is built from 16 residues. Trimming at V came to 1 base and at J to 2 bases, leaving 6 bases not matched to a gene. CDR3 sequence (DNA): TGTGCCAGCAGCGTAACACAGGGGGGAAACACAGATACGCAGTATTTT. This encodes CASSVTQGGNTDTQYF.